A selection of T cell receptor beta chains follows, all from one sample in a study of graft-versus-host responses after intestinal transplantation. Method: immunoSEQ multiplex PCR; TCRdb's copy keeps in-frame clones and lacks some. Here the sample spans about 47,000 clones, around 96% being singletons. Their antigens are not known. Sequencing used unstimulated CD8+ T cells sorted from spleen or lymph node cells, obtained before transplant. These receptors were taken from a human donor who was the organ donor for an intestinal transplant. The CDR3 runs from the conserved cysteine through the conserved F or W. Fields, in order: D gene, J gene, V gene, clone size, CDR3 DNA, CDR3 protein. The D gene is left open where the match is weak. A row's size may be missing; if present it is once, few, many or a size class.

TRBD1 | TRBJ2-7 | TRBV30 | few | TGTGCCTGGAGGGGAGAAACAGGGGTTTGGTACGAGCAGTACTTC | CAWRGETGVWYEQYF
NA | TRBJ2-5 | TRBV6-1 | NA | TGTGCCAGCAGTTACGCGGAGACCCAGTACTTC | CASSYAETQYF
NA | TRBJ1-5 | TRBV4-1 | NA | TGCGCCAGCAGCCAAGAGAGGGTTTTCCAGCCCCAGCATTTT | CASSQERVFQPQHF
TRBD1 | TRBJ2-7 | TRBV4-1 | NA | TGCGCCAGCAGCCACGGCGGACAGGCCGTAGGATTCTACGAGCAGTACTTC | CASSHGGQAVGFYEQYF
TRBD2 | TRBJ2-2 | TRBV15 | NA | TGTGCCACCAGCACGACCTCTAGGCGGGGGTCGGAGACCGGGGAGCTGTTTTTT | CATSTTSRRGSETGELFF
TRBD1 | TRBJ2-1 | TRBV28 | NA | TGTGCCAGCAGTGCTGGGACAGGGGATAACAATGAGCAGTTCTTC | CASSAGTGDNNEQFF
NA | TRBJ1-5 | TRBV29-1 | NA | TGCAGCGTTGAAGGGGTGGGGGGTCAAACGAATAGCAATCAGCCCCAGCATTTT | CSVEGVGGQTNSNQPQHF
NA | TRBJ2-1 | TRBV10-3 | NA | TGTGCCATCAGTGAGTCCGGGGGAAGCTCCTACAATGAGCAGTTCTTC | CAISESGGSSYNEQFF
NA | TRBJ2-2 | TRBV11-3 | NA | TGTGCCAGCATCCCGGGCGGGCCGGCCGGGGAGCTGTTTTTT | CASIPGGPAGELFF
NA | TRBJ2-7 | TRBV11-3 | few | TGTGCCAGCAGCTTACGGCAGGCCGGGAACGAGCAGTACTTC | CASSLRQAGNEQYF
TRBD1 | TRBJ2-7 | TRBV9 | NA | TGTGCCAGCAGCGCCACAACAGGGGGCTACGAGCAGTACTTC | CASSATTGGYEQYF
NA | TRBJ2-1 | TRBV29-1 | NA | TGCAGCGTTGACACCCCAACCTACAATGAGCAGTTCTTC | CSVDTPTYNEQFF
TRBD2 | TRBJ2-7 | TRBV27 | NA | TGTGCCAGCAGTCAAACTAAGACTAGCGGGAATTACGAGCAGTACTTC | CASSQTKTSGNYEQYF
NA | TRBJ2-7 | TRBV6-5 | NA | TGTGCCAGCAGTTACGGCCACCCCGGGGCCGAGCAGTACTTC | CASSYGHPGAEQYF
NA | TRBJ2-2 | TRBV30 | NA | TGTGCCTGGAGTGGGGTAACCGGGGAGCTGTTTTTT | CAWSGVTGELFF
TRBD1 | TRBJ2-4 | TRBV7-9 | NA | TGTGCCAGCACAACGACAGGGGAAGTAAACATTCAGTACTTC | CASTTTGEVNIQYF
NA | TRBJ2-7 | TRBV27 | NA | TGTGCCAGCAGTTTTGGCGGCCTTGGGTACGAGCAGTACTTC | CASSFGGLGYEQYF
TRBD1 | TRBJ2-3 | TRBV27 | NA | TGTGCCAGCAGCCTAATCAGGGGGCCAGATACGCAGTATTTT | CASSLIRGPDTQYF
NA | TRBJ1-4 | TRBV5-1 | NA | TGCGCCAGCAGCTCGGCCGGGACCGGTGTCTTTAGGGAAAAACTGTTTTTT | CASSSAGTGVFREKLFF
NA | TRBJ1-2 | TRBV27 | NA | TGTGCCAGCAGACCGGGACATATTAACTATGGCTACACCTTC | CASRPGHINYGYTF
NA | TRBJ2-3 | TRBV6-5 | NA | TGTGCCAGCAGTTCGGACCAAACAGATACGCAGTATTTT | CASSSDQTDTQYF
NA | TRBJ2-7 | TRBV19 | once | TGTGCCAGTAGTATGGGGGACGAGACCTACGAGCAGTACTTC | CASSMGDETYEQYF
NA | TRBJ1-1 | TRBV27 | NA | TGTGCCAGCAGTTTCACAGTGAACACTGAAGCTTTCTTT | CASSFTVNTEAFF
TRBD1 | TRBJ2-7 | TRBV28 | NA | TGTGCCAGCGAAGGGACCGGGACAGAAGAGACCTACGAGCAGTACTTC | CASEGTGTEETYEQYF
TRBD1 | TRBJ2-1 | TRBV10-3 | NA | TGTGCCATCAGTTATCCGGCCGACAGGGGGAAAAATGAGCAGTTCTTC | CAISYPADRGKNEQFF
TRBD2 | TRBJ2-5 | TRBV6-5 | NA | TGTGCCAGCAGCAGACTAGCGGGGGAGACCCAGTACTTC | CASSRLAGETQYF
TRBD1 | TRBJ2-7 | TRBV29-1 | NA | TGCAGCGTTGATGACAGGGGGCAGGGGCAGTACTTC | CSVDDRGQGQYF
NA | TRBJ1-1 | TRBV15 | NA | TGTGCCACCAGCAGAGTCGGAACAGGGTACACTGAAGCTTTCTTT | CATSRVGTGYTEAFF
NA | TRBJ1-5 | TRBV6-5 | NA | TGTGCCAGCGGGCAGTATAGCAATCAGCCCCAGCATTTT | CASGQYSNQPQHF
TRBD1 | TRBJ2-5 | TRBV7-2 | NA | TGTGCCAGCAGCTCTCGAAAATACCGGGACAGGATCCAAGAGACCCAGTACTTC | CASSSRKYRDRIQETQYF
NA | TRBJ2-1 | TRBV7-9 | NA | TGTGCCAGTTCGGGTCCGTCAGTTAGCTATGAGCAGTTCTTC | CASSGPSVSYEQFF
NA | TRBJ1-1 | TRBV27 | NA | TGTGCCAGCAGTCTGGCGGCGTCGAACACTGAAGCTTTCTTT | CASSLAASNTEAFF
NA | TRBJ2-7 | TRBV6-5 | NA | TGTGCCAGCAGTTACTCTGTGACAGGGACTAAGAACGAGCAGTACTTC | CASSYSVTGTKNEQYF
NA | TRBJ1-2 | TRBV10-3 | NA | TGTGCCATCAGTGAATCGGACTTCGGCTACACCTTC | CAISESDFGYTF
TRBD1 | TRBJ1-2 | TRBV5-5 | NA | TGTGCCAGCAGCTTTTATTCACAGGGGTTTTATGGCTACACCTTC | CASSFYSQGFYGYTF
NA | TRBJ1-2 | TRBV15 | NA | TGTGCCACCAGCAGAGATCGTAGTCTGGGTGGCTACACCTTC | CATSRDRSLGGYTF
NA | TRBJ2-7 | TRBV7-9 | NA | TGTGCCAGCAGCCCCATGCAGGGTTTCGGCTACGAGCAGTACTTC | CASSPMQGFGYEQYF
NA | TRBJ2-7 | TRBV9 | NA | TGTGCCAGCAGCGTCGGGACGGATTCGACCTACGAGCAGTACTTC | CASSVGTDSTYEQYF
TRBD1 | TRBJ2-6 | TRBV27 | NA | TGTGCCAGCAGTTTATCTGGGACAGCCTCTAACGTCCTGACTTTC | CASSLSGTASNVLTF
NA | TRBJ1-4 | TRBV14 | NA | TGTGCCAGCAGCCAAGACCGGCAGGGAAGTAATGAAAAACTGTTTTTT | CASSQDRQGSNEKLFF
NA | TRBJ2-3 | TRBV15 | NA | TGTGCCACCAGCCCTGCCCGGGGCGCAGATACGCAGTATTTT | CATSPARGADTQYF
NA | TRBJ2-2 | TRBV4-1 | NA | TGCGCCAGCAGCCAAGAGGGTGGGGAGCTGTTTTTT | CASSQEGGELFF
NA | TRBJ2-7 | TRBV28 | NA | TGTGCCAGCAGCCAAGATACCGAGCAGTACTTC | CASSQDTEQYF
NA | TRBJ1-1 | TRBV6-1 | NA | TGTGCCAGCAGTGAATTGATCGGGGGGGCGTTGTCTGAAGCTTTCTTT | CASSELIGGALSEAFF
NA | TRBJ2-7 | TRBV27 | NA | TGTGCCAGCAGGCCTAATCGAAATAGTCGTTCCGGTGACGAGCAGTACTTC | CASRPNRNSRSGDEQYF
TRBD1 | TRBJ1-1 | TRBV29-1 | NA | TGCAGCGTTGATTCAAGGGGGCAGAACACTGAAGCTTTCTTT | CSVDSRGQNTEAFF
NA | TRBJ1-5 | TRBV13 | NA | TGTGCCAGCAGCTTTGGGGTAGGCAATCAGCCCCAGCATTTT | CASSFGVGNQPQHF
TRBD1 | TRBJ1-6 | TRBV19 | NA | TGTGCCAGTACCTCGGGACAGGGAGGGGTGTCACCCCTCCACTTT | CASTSGQGGVSPLHF
NA | TRBJ2-1 | TRBV19 | NA | TGTGCCAGTAGAGGCGGGCGGGAGCAGTTCTTC | CASRGGREQFF
NA | TRBJ2-3 | TRBV7-3 | NA | TGTGCCAGCAGCTCCGACAGCACAGATACGCAGTATTTT | CASSSDSTDTQYF
NA | TRBJ1-3 | TRBV2 | NA | TGTGCCAGCATCGACGGCAGGAACAGGGCCGCCTCTCCTGGAAACACCATATATTTT | CASIDGRNRAASPGNTIYF
NA | TRBJ2-5 | TRBV11-2 | NA | TGTGCCAGCAGCGAATTGAAGTTGGCGGCGACGTTACAAGAGACCCAGTACTTC | CASSELKLAATLQETQYF
TRBD2 | TRBJ2-2 | TRBV4-3 | NA | TGCGCCAGCAGCCAAGATTTTGTCGTAGCGGGGAACACCGGGGAGCTGTTTTTT | CASSQDFVVAGNTGELFF